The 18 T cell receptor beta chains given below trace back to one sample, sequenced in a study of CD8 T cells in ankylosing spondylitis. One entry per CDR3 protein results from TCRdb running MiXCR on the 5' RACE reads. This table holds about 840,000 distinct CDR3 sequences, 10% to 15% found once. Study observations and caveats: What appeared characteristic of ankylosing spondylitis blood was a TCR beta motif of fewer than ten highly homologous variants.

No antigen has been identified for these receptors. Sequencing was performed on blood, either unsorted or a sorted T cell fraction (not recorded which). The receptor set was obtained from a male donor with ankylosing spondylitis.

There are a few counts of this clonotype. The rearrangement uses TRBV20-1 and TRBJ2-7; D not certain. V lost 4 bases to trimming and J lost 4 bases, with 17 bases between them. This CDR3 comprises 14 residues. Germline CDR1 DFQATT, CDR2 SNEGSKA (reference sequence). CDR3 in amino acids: CSATPQPGVYEQYF. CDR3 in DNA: TGCAGTGCTACCCCCCAGCCTGGGGTTTACGAGCAGTACTTC.

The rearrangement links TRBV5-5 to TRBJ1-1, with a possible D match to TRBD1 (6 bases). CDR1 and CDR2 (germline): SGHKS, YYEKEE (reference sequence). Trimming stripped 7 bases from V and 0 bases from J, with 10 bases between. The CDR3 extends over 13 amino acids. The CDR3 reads CASSDRLNTEAFF. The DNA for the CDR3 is TGTGCCAGCTCGGACAGACTGAACACTGAAGCTTTCTTT.

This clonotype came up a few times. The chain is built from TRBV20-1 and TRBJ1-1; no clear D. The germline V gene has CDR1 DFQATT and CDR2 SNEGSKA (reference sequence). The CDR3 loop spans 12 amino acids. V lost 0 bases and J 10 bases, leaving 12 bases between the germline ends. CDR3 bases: TGCAGTGCTAGAGACGGGCGACCCGGAGCTTTCTTT. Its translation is CSARDGRPGAFF.

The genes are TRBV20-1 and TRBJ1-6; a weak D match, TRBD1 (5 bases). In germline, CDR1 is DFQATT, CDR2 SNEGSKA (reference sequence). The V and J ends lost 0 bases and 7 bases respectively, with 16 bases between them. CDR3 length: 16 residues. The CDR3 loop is CSARDRGGLMNSPLHF. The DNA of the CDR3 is TGCAGTGCTAGAGATAGGGGAGGTCTGATGAATTCACCCCTCCACTTT.

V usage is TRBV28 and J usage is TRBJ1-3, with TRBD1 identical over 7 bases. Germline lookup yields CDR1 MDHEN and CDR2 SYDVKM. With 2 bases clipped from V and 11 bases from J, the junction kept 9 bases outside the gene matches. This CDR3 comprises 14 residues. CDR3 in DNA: TGTGCCAGCAGTTTACGGCAGGGGGGCGGCCCCATATATTTT. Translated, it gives CASSLRQGGGPIYF.

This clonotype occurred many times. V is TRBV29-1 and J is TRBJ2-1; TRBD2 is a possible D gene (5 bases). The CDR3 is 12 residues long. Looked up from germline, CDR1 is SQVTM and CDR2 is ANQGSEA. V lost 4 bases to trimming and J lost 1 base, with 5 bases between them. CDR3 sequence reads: CSVGESYNEQFF. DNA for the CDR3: TGCAGCGTTGGGGAGTCCTACAATGAGCAGTTCTTC.

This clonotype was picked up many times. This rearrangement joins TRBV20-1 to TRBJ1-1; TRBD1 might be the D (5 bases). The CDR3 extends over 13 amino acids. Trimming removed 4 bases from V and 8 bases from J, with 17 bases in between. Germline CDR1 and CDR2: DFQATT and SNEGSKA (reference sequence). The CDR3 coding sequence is TGCAGTGCTACCCCGCATTCCAGGGCCGAAGCTTTCTTT. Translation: CSATPHSRAEAFF.

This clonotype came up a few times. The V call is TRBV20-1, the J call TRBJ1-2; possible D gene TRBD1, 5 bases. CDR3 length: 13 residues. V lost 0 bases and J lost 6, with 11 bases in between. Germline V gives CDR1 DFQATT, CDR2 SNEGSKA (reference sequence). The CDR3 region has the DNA TGCAGTGCTAGAGATTCAGGCAGGGATGGCTACACCTTC. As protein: CSARDSGRDGYTF.

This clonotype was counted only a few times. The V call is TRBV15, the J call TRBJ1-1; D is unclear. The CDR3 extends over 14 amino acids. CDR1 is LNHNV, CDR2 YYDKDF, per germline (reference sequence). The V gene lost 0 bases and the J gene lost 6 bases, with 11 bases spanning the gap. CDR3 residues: CATSRDRHGAEAFF. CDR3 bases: TGTGCCACCAGCAGAGATCGACATGGGGCTGAAGCTTTCTTT.

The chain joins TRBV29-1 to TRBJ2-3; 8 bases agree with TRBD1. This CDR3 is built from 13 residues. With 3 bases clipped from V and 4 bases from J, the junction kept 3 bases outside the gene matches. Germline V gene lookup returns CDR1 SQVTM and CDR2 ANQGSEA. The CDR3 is CSVDRTGPDTQYF. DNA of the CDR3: TGCAGCGTTGACCGGACAGGGCCAGATACGCAGTATTTT.

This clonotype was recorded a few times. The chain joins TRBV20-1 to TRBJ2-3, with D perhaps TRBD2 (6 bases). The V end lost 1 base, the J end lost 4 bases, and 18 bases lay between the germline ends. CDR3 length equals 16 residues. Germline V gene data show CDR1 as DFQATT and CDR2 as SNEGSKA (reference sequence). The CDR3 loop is CSARGPGTRLSDTQYF. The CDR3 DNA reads TGCAGTGCTAGAGGGCCCGGGACTCGCCTGTCAGATACGCAGTATTTT.

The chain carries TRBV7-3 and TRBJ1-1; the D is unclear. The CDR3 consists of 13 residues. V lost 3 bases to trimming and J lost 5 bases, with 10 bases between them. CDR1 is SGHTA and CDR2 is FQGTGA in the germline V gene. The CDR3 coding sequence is TGTGCCAGCAGCTTTACGGCGAGGACTGAAGCTTTCTTT. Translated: CASSFTARTEAFF.

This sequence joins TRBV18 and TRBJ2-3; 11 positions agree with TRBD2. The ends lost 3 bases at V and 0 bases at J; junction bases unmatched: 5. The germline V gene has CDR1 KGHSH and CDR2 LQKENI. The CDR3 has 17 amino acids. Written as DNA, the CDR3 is TGTGCCAGCTCACCGATAGCGGGAGGGTCTAGCACAGATACGCAGTATTTT. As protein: CASSPIAGGSSTDTQYF. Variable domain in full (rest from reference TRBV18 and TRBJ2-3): NAGVMQNPRHLVRRRGQEARLRCSPMKGHSHVYWYRQLPEEGLKFMVYLQKENIIDESGMPKERFSAEFPKEGPSILRIQQVVRGDSAAYFCASSPIAGGSSTDTQYFGPGTRLTVL.

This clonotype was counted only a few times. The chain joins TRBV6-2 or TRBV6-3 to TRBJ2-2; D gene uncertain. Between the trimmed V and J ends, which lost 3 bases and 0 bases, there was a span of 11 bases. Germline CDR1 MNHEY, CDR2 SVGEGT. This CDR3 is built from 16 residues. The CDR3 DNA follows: TGTGCCAGCAGTTATCCCGTCCGGGCGAACACCGGGGAGCTGTTTTTT. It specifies CASSYPVRANTGELFF.

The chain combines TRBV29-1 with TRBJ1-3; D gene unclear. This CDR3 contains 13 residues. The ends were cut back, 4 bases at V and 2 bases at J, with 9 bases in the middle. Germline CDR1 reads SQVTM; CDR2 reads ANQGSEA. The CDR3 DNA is TGCAGCGTTGCAGCCGGAGCTGGAAACACCATATATTTT. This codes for CSVAAGAGNTIYF.

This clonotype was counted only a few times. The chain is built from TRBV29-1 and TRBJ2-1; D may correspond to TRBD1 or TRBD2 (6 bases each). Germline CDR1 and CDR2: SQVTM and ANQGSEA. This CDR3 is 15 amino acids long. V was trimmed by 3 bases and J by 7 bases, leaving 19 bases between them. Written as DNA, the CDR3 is TGCAGCGTTGAGGGCCTCGAGGGGGGTTTAAATGAGCAGTTCTTC. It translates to CSVEGLEGGLNEQFF.

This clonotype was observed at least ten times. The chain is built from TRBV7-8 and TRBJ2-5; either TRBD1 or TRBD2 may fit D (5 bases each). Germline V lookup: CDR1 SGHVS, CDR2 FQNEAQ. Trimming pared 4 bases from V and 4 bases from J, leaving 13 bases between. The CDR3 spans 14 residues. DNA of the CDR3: TGTGCCAGCAGCTCTGGGGGTACGCCAGAGACCCAGTACTTC. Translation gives CASSSGGTPETQYF.

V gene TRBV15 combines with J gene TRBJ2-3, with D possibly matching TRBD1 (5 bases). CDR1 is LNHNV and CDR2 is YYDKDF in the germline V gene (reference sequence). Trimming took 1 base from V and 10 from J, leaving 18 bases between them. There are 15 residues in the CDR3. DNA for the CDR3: TGTGCCACCAGCAGAGTGCAGGGCCTGCTCGCGGCGCAGTATTTT. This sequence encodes CATSRVQGLLAAQYF.